A selection of T cell receptor beta chains follows, all from one sample in a study of Ad26.COV2.S vaccination and SARS-CoV-2 variants. Measured with immunoSEQ multiplex PCR; TCRdb has only the in-frame clones, and not every one. The table shows 300,000 to 400,000 clones, with around four fifths occurring only once. The sequenced sample was peripheral blood, obtained in a trial of Ad26.COV2.S vaccine versus placebo. These receptors all stem from a person between 18 and 65 years old who received the Ad26.COV2.S COVID-19 vaccine or a placebo. CDR3s include the opening cysteine and the closing phenylalanine or tryptophan. The order of the fields is V gene, CDR3 protein.

v_call: TRBV27
cdr3_aa: CATKQQDRGLDEQYF

v_call: TRBV19
cdr3_aa: CASREGQGVNSPLHF

v_call: TRBV4-1
cdr3_aa: CASSQEYLSATKENIQYF

v_call: TRBV5-1
cdr3_aa: CASSLETGFTDTQYF

v_call: TRBV25-1
cdr3_aa: CASSVPGTVNTEAFF

v_call: TRBV29-1
cdr3_aa: CSVEWGPYEQYF

v_call: TRBV14
cdr3_aa: CASSQGQGVANEKLFF

v_call: TRBV5-1
cdr3_aa: CASSSGGSNTEAFF

v_call: TRBV2
cdr3_aa: CASSEQGKDYGYTF

v_call: TRBV11-2
cdr3_aa: CASSLAQGSLNYGYTF

v_call: TRBV5-1
cdr3_aa: CASSHSGPGLADTQYF

v_call: TRBV28
cdr3_aa: CASSGGTSNQPQHF

v_call: TRBV10-3
cdr3_aa: CASGRLGNNEQFF

v_call: TRBV15
cdr3_aa: CATSRKGKNTEAFF

v_call: TRBV9
cdr3_aa: CASSVATGGYTF

v_call: TRBV27
cdr3_aa: CASSSRQSSTDTQYF

v_call: TRBV10-3
cdr3_aa: CAISESRGQVVRNTIYF